This entry lists 9 T cell receptor beta chains sequenced from one sample in a study of T cell repertoires in cytomegalovirus infection (dated by TCRdb to between 2017 and 2020). TCRdb lists the instrument as Illumina HiSeq 1500. Using fastp at Q25 and MiXCR, TCRdb reprocessed the public reads and kept productive beta chains. Identical CDR3 protein sequences are pooled into one entry, listed with their most common genes and DNA. Within this sample are approximately 500,000 distinct CDR3 sequences, with about 15% of them counted one time only. The ten largest make up more than 20% of the sample. The sequencing sample was made of CD8+ T cells from PBMCs. The receptors stem from a human donor in good health (CMV status not recorded). Some clones in this sample may be carry-over from other donors' samples.

This clonotype was counted many times. The V gene is TRBV7-9, the J gene TRBJ1-1; D remains ambiguous. The V gene lost 7 bases and the J gene lost 7 bases, with 4 bases spanning the gap. Looked up from germline, CDR1 is SEHNR and CDR2 is FQNEAQ (reference sequence). The CDR3 sequence is 9 residues long. CDR3 bases: TGTGCCAGCACCCTTGAAGCTTTCTTT. Its protein is CASTLEAFF.

This clonotype occurred many times. V and J are TRBV19 and TRBJ1-2; D unclear. Trimming cost V 7 bases and J 8 bases, with 23 bases left between them. This CDR3 has 15 amino acids. The germline gives CDR1 LNHDA, CDR2 SQIVND (reference sequence). The CDR3 DNA reads TGTGCCAGTAATCCGACCCGGACCGTTTTTGCCGGCTACACCTTC. Translated, it gives CASNPTRTVFAGYTF.

The gene calls are TRBV27 and TRBJ2-1, with a tentative D call TRBD2 (7 bases). Germline CDR1 MNHEY, CDR2 SMNVEV (reference sequence). The CDR3 consists of 18 residues. V was cut by 6 bases and J by 3 bases, with 24 bases left in between. The CDR3 region has the DNA TGTGCCAGCAGCCGGGGTGGGTGGGAGGGGGGTAACTACAATGAGCAGTTCTTC. Protein product: CASSRGGWEGGNYNEQFF.

There are many counts of this clonotype. The CDR3 DNA reads as TGTGCCAGCAGCCTAAGTGTTACTGGGGCCAACGTCCTGACTTTC. Amino acid sequence: CASSLSVTGANVLTF. V and J are TRBV28 and TRBJ2-6; D not resolved. In germline, CDR1 is MDHEN, CDR2 SYDVKM. The V end lost 6 bases, the J end lost 2 bases, and 11 bases lay between the germline ends. There are 15 residues in the CDR3. Variable domain in full (rest from reference TRBV28 and TRBJ2-6): DVKVTQSSRYLVKRTGEKVFLECVQDMDHENMFWYRQDPGLGLRLIYFSYDVKMKEKGDIPEGYSVSREKKERFSLILESASTNQTSMYLCASSLSVTGANVLTFGAGSRLTVL.

In this sample, this clonotype turned up a few times. The J gene is TRBJ1-1, the V gene TRBV19; D not certain. Germline CDR1 is LNHDA and CDR2 is SQIVND (reference sequence). The CDR3 spans 15 residues. V was trimmed by 5 bases and J by 1 base, leaving 14 bases between them. Written as DNA, the CDR3 is TGTGCCAGTAGTGGTTCACTAGACCAGAACACTGAAGCTTTCTTT. Translation: CASSGSLDQNTEAFF.

This clonotype came up many times. This chain links TRBV28 with TRBJ2-1; 8 bases fit TRBD2. CDR1 and CDR2 (germline): MDHEN, SYDVKM. J was trimmed by 2 bases and V by 3 bases; bases with no gene match: 3. The CDR3 covers 15 residues. CDR3: CASSFVTSAYNEQFF. DNA of the CDR3: TGTGCCAGCAGTTTCGTGACTAGCGCCTACAATGAGCAGTTCTTC.

This clonotype was observed a handful of times. The J gene is TRBJ2-2, the V gene TRBV11-2, with TRBD2 matching over 8 bases. Per germline, CDR1 SGHAT and CDR2 FQNNGV. V gave up 4 bases and J gave up 7 bases; unmatched junction bases: 14. The length of the CDR3 is 17 residues. The CDR3 reads CASSSWPPGLANGELFF. The CDR3 DNA reads TGTGCCAGCAGCTCATGGCCCCCCGGACTAGCAAACGGGGAGCTGTTTTTT.

In this sample, this clonotype turned up a few times. The chain carries TRBV27 and TRBJ1-1; D is ambiguous. In germline, CDR1 is MNHEY, CDR2 SMNVEV (reference sequence). The CDR3 contains 14 residues. V was trimmed by 2 bases and J by 1 base, leaving 8 bases between them. CDR3 in amino acids: CASSLNFPNTEAFF. The CDR3 nucleotides read TGTGCCAGCAGTTTAAACTTCCCGAACACTGAAGCTTTCTTT.

This clonotype was observed a few times. The V gene is TRBV28, the J gene TRBJ2-1; a weak D match, TRBD1 (6 bases). V was pared by 3 bases and J by 1 base, with 13 bases between. The CDR3 has 16 residues. CDR1 is MDHEN, CDR2 SYDVKM, per germline. CDR3 DNA sequence: TGTGCCAGCAGTTTTTCAGTGGACAGTTCCTACAATGAGCAGTTCTTC. This sequence encodes CASSFSVDSSYNEQFF.